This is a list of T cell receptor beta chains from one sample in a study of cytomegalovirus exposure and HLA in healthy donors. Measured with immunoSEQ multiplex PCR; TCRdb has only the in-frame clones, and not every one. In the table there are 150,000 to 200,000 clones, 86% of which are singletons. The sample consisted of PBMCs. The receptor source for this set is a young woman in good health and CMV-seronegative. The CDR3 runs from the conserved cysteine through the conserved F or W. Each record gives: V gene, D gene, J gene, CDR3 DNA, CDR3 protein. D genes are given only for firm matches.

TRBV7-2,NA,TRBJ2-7,TGTGCCAGCAGCTTGGAAGCGGCGGACTACGAGCAGTACTTC,CASSLEAADYEQYF
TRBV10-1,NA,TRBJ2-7,TGCGCCAGCAGTGACGGTACCTACGAGCAGTACTTC,CASSDGTYEQYF
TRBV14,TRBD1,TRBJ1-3,TGTGCCAGCAGCCCCGGGACAGTAGGAAACACCATATATTTT,CASSPGTVGNTIYF
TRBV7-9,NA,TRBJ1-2,TGTGCCAGCAGCCAAAATGGCCTTTCCTCCCCGGGCTACACCTTC,CASSQNGLSSPGYTF
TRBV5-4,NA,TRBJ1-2,TGTGCCAGCAGCTTACCAGGCTATGGCTACACCTTC,CASSLPGYGYTF
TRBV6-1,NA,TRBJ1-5,TGTGCCAGCAGATTAACGGGCTCGGGGCAGCCCCAGCATTTT,CASRLTGSGQPQHF
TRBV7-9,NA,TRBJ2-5,TGTGCCAGCAGCTTAGTGCTGGAGGAAGAGACCCAGTACTTC,CASSLVLEEETQYF
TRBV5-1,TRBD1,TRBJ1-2,TGCGCCAGCAGCTTGGGGGGACAGCCGTCTAACTATGGCTACACCTTC,CASSLGGQPSNYGYTF
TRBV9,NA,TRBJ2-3,TGTGCCAGCAGCGCGCGCTCGGGTACGCAGTATTTT,CASSARSGTQYF
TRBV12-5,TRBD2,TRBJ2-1,TGTGCTAGTGGTTCAGGCGGGGGGATAGTCGCCTACTCCAATGAGCAGTTCTTC,CASGSGGGIVAYSNEQFF
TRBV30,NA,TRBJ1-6,TGTGCCTGGAGTGAACAGCATAATTCACCCCTCCACTTT,CAWSEQHNSPLHF
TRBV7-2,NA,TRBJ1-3,TGTGCCAGCAGCTTATTGCAGGGGACTGGAAACACCATATATTTT,CASSLLQGTGNTIYF
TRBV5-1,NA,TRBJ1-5,TGCGCCAGCAGCTTTTCGGATCAGCCCCAGCATTTT,CASSFSDQPQHF
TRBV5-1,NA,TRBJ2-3,TGCGCCAGCAGCTTGGAGGGGGATAGCGGGCGCACAGATACGCAGTATTTT,CASSLEGDSGRTDTQYF
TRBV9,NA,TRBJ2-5,TGTGCCAGCAGCTCATATCTCCAGGGGATGGCCCAGTACTTC,CASSSYLQGMAQYF
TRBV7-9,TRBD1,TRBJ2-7,TGTGCCAGCAGCCCCCAGGGGGCAACCTACGAGCAGTACTTC,CASSPQGATYEQYF
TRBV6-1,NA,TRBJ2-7,TGTGCCAGCAGTGTCCGACAGATTTCCTACGAGCAGTACTTC,CASSVRQISYEQYF
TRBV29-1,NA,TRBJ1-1,TGCAGCATCATCCAGAACACTGAAGCTTTCTTT,CSIIQNTEAFF